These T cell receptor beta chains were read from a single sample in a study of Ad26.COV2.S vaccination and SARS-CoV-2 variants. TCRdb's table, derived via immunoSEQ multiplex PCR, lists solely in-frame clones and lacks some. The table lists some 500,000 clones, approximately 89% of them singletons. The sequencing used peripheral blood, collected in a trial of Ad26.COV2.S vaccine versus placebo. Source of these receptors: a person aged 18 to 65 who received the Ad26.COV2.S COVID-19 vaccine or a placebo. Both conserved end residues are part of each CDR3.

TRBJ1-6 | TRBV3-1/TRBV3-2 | CASSQETRNSPLHF
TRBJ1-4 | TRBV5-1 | CASSFSGRGEKLFF
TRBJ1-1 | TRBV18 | CASSPQSDGTEAFF
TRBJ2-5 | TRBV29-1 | CSGRVGLLAGAAETQYF
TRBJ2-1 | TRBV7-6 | CASSSGGVLEQFF
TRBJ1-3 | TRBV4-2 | CASSRSQGSSGNTIYF
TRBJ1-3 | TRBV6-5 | CASRKVGAGNTIYF
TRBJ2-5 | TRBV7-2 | CASSSDRLETQYF
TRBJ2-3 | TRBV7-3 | CASSLTLGSTDTQYF
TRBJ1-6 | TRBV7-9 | CASSSRSAGNSPLHF
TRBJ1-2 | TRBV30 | CAWRRVAWDSYGYTF
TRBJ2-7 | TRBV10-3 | CASRKDLGQGHYEQYF
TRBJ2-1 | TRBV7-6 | CASSLAGSYNEQFF
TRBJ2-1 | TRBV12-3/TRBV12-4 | CASSLWTSEFF
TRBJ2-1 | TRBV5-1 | CASSLLPQNSYNEQFF
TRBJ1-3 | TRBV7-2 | CASVAQATGNTIYF
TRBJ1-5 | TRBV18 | CASSPLEGQPQHF
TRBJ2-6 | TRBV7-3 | CASSSRGRDRDSGANVLTF
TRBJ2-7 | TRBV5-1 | CASSFGSGTGGFNEQYF
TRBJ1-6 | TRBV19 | CASSIDGTGDSPLHF
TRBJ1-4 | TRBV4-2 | CASSPQETGQRFF
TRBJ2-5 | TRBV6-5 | CASRGEGLETQYF
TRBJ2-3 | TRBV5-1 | CASSLEPPITDTQYF
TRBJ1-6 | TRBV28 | CASSLGLEYNSPLHF
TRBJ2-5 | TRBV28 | CASSGANQETQYF
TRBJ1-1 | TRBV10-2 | CASSESIRRGDTEAFF
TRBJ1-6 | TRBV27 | CASSFPDSPLHF
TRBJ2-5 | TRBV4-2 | CASSQGTSGQETQYF
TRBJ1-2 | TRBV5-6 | CASSWLSTGGDGYTF
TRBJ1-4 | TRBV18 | CASSQQGFNEKLFF
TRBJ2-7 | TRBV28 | CASRDTNYEQYF